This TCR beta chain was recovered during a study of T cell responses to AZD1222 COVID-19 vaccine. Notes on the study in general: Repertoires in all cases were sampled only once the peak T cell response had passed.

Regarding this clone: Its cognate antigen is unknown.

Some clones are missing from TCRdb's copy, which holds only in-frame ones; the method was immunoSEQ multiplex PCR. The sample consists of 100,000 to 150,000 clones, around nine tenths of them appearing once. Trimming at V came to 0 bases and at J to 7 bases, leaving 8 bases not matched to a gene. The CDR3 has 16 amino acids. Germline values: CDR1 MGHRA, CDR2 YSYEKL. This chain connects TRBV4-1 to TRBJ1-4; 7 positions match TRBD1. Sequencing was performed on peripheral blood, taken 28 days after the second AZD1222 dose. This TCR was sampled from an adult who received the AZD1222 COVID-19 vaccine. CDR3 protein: CASSQDRGDISEKLFF. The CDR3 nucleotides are TGCGCCAGCAGCCAAGACAGGGGGGACATCAGTGAAAAACTGTTTTTT.